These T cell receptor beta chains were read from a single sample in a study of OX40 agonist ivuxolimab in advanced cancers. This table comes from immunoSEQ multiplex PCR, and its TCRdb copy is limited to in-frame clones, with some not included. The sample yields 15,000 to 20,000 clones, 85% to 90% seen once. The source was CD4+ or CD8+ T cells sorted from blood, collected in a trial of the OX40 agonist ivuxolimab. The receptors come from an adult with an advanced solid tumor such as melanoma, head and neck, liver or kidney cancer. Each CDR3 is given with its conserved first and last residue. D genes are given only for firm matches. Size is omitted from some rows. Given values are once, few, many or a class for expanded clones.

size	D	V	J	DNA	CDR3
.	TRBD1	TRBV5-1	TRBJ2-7	TGCGCCAGCAGCTACCCGGAAACCGGGACAGGGTTTTACGAGCAGTACTTC	CASSYPETGTGFYEQYF
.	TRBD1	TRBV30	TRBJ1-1	TGTGCGGGTGGGACAGGGGGCGAAGCTTTCTTT	CAGGTGGEAFF
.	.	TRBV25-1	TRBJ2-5	TGTGCCAGCAGTGGATTTACAGGCCGGGGAGAGACCCAGTACTTC	CASSGFTGRGETQYF
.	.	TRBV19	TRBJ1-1	TGTGCCAGTACCTATACTTGGGGGAACACTGAAGCTTTCTTT	CASTYTWGNTEAFF
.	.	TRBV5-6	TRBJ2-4	TGTGCCAGCAGCTTGGGGGACATTCAGTACTTC	CASSLGDIQYF
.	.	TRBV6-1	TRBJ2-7	TGTGCCAGCAGTGAAGCGCCCGGTCTATCCTACGAGCAGTACTTC	CASSEAPGLSYEQYF
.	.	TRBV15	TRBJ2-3	TGTGCCACCAGCAGAGATTCATACACAGATACGCAGTATTTT	CATSRDSYTDTQYF
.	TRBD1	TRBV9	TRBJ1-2	TGTGCCAGCAGCGGATGGACAGGGGGCAACTATGGCTACACCTTC	CASSGWTGGNYGYTF
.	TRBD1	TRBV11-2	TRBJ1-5	TGTGCCAGCAGCACTACAGGGGGCAATCAGCCCCAGCATTTT	CASSTTGGNQPQHF
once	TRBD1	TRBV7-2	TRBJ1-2	TGTGCCAGCAGCATCCGACAGGGTAACGGTGGCTACACCTTC	CASSIRQGNGGYTF
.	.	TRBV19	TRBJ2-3	TGTGCCAGTAGTGCGAGTAGCACAGATACGCAGTATTTT	CASSASSTDTQYF
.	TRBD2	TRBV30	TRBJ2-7	TGTGCCTGGAGTGTATTAGCGGGAGCCTACGAGCAGTACTTC	CAWSVLAGAYEQYF
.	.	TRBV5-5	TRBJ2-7	TGTGCCAGCAGCTTGCGGGAAGGACATATCGGGTCCTACGAGCAGTACTTC	CASSLREGHIGSYEQYF
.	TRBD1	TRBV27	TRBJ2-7	TGTGCCAGCAGTTTCCCGGGACAGGGACATAGCGAGCAGTACTTC	CASSFPGQGHSEQYF
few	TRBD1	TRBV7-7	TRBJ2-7	TGTGCCAGCAGCCCATGGACAGGGGCCTACGAGCAGTACTTC	CASSPWTGAYEQYF
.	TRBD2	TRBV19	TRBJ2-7	TGTGCCAGTAGCGGGGGGACCTACGAGCAGTACTTC	CASSGGTYEQYF
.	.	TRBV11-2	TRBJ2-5	TGTGCCAGCAGCTTAGTTGGTGGCGTGGAGACCCAGTACTTC	CASSLVGGVETQYF